This T cell receptor beta chain was captured by sequencing in a study of identical twins. Study results and limitations: Fewer insertions were carried by abundant cord blood beta clonotypes, but none was seen in memory repertoires.

The CDR3 loop spans 15 amino acids. Unmatched junction bases numbered 8, after V lost 5 bases and J lost 2 bases. Germline values: CDR1 SGHRS, CDR2 YFSETQ. This clonotype has a single count. Its cognate antigen is unknown. Via MiXCR, TCRdb re-called the 5' RACE reads, giving one row per CDR3 protein. Here the sample spans 500,000 to 600,000 distinct CDR3 sequences, roughly 21% being singletons. The sample was also reused in another study, on T cells expressing NK-cell markers. That work adds: NKG2C+ dominant clonotypes from about 6 donors made up about 1.0-7.5% of CD8+ T cells. These clonotypes also led the CD3+CD56-NKG2C+ fraction in several donors.

The sequence was collected from a woman aged 18-35 years in good health. The sample consisted of CD4+ T cells sorted from blood. This sequence joins TRBV5-1 and TRBJ2-7; 9 positions agree with TRBD1. CDR3 loop: CASSLDRGSPYEQYF. The CDR3 bases are TGCGCCAGCAGTCTGGACAGGGGTAGCCCCTACGAGCAGTACTTC.